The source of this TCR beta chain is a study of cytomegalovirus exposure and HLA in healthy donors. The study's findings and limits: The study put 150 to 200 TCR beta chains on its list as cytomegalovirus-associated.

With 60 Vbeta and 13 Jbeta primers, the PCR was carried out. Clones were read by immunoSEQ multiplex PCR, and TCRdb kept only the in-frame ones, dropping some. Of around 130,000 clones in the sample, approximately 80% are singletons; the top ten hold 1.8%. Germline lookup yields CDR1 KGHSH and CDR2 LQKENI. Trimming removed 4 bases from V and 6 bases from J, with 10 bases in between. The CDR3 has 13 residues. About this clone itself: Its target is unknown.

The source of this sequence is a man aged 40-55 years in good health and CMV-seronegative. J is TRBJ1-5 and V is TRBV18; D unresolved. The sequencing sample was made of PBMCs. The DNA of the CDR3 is TGTGCCAGCTCACTTGACACAGCTCAGCCCCAGCATTTT. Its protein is CASSLDTAQPQHF.